The rows below give T cell receptor beta chains drawn from one sample of a study of beta chain features in type 1 diabetes. Clones were sequenced by immunoSEQ multiplex PCR, and TCRdb holds only the in-frame ones, with some missing. This sample has fewer than 400,000 clones, with 6.5% to 10% found just once. The material sequenced was central memory CD4+ T cells from blood. These TCRs come from a young woman in good health. Each CDR3 is given with its conserved first and last residue. D genes are given only for firm matches. Size values are once, few and many counts, or a class for expanded clones, and some rows have none.

CDR3aa,CDR3nt,v_gene,d_gene,abundance,j_gene
CASSVRGMGQETQYF,TGTGCCAGCAGTGTTCGCGGGATGGGACAAGAGACCCAGTACTTC,TRBV6-1,NA,NA,TRBJ2-5
CASSAHSGRGPYNEQFF,TGTGCCAGCAGTGCGCACTCTGGGCGCGGGCCCTACAATGAGCAGTTCTTC,TRBV25-1,NA,NA,TRBJ2-1
CASTLEHRRNQPQHF,TGTGCCAGCACCCTAGAACACCGACGCAATCAGCCCCAGCATTTT,TRBV6-1,NA,NA,TRBJ1-5
CASSLDRVGGYTF,TGTGCCAGCAGCTTGGACAGGGTTGGCGGCTACACCTTC,TRBV5-4,NA,NA,TRBJ1-2
CASRKGIQETQYF,TGTGCCAGCAGGAAAGGGATCCAAGAGACCCAGTACTTC,TRBV2,NA,many,TRBJ2-5
CASSTGTSMAFF,TGTGCCAGCAGCACCGGGACTTCGATGGCTTTCTTT,TRBV9,NA,NA,TRBJ1-1
CASSQDRDRGAWAQHF,TGCGCCAGCAGCCAAGATAGGGACAGAGGGGCTTGGGCCCAGCATTTT,TRBV4-3,TRBD1,few,TRBJ1-5
CASSSPQQGLYF,TGTGCCAGCAGTTCCCCACAACAGGGGCTGTACTTC,TRBV28,TRBD1,few,TRBJ2-7
CASSMNEGEQYF,TGCGCCAGCAGCATGAATGAGGGGGAGCAGTACTTC,TRBV5-1,NA,few,TRBJ2-7
CSVIGQGKSGGYTF,TGCAGCGTTATAGGACAGGGGAAGTCGGGTGGCTACACCTTC,TRBV29-1,TRBD1,few,TRBJ1-2
CASSISSNNNEQFF,TGTGCCAGTAGTATCTCGTCGAATAACAATGAGCAGTTCTTC,TRBV19,NA,NA,TRBJ2-1
CASSLALAGGSEQFF,TGTGCCAGCAGCTTGGCATTAGCGGGAGGAAGCGAGCAGTTCTTC,TRBV5-4,TRBD2,NA,TRBJ2-1
CASSEDRDSYEQYF,TGTGCCAGCAGTGAAGACCGGGATTCCTACGAGCAGTACTTC,TRBV6-1,NA,NA,TRBJ2-7
CASRSTNTQYF,TGTGCCAGCAGGTCCACGAATACGCAGTATTTT,TRBV6-5,NA,NA,TRBJ2-3
CASSQIRTGLDEQFF,TGTGCCAGCAGCCAGATTCGGACAGGGTTGGATGAGCAGTTCTTC,TRBV6-5,TRBD1,NA,TRBJ2-1
CASSLGLAGAQETQYF,TGTGCCAGCAGCTTAGGGCTAGCGGGAGCCCAAGAGACCCAGTACTTC,TRBV7-9,TRBD2,NA,TRBJ2-5
CASRKRLTDTQYF,TGCGCCAGCAGGAAGAGGCTCACAGATACGCAGTATTTT,TRBV5-1,NA,NA,TRBJ2-3
CASSSGGASRNNEQFF,TGCGCCAGCAGTTCAGGGGGCGCCTCTCGGAACAATGAGCAGTTCTTC,TRBV23-1,TRBD1,NA,TRBJ2-1
CSVVRGESGYTF,TGCAGCGTTGTCAGGGGCGAGTCCGGCTACACCTTC,TRBV29-1,NA,NA,TRBJ1-2
CASSLSSGSSYEQYF,TGTGCCAGCAGCTTAAGTAGCGGGAGCTCCTACGAGCAGTACTTC,TRBV7-2,TRBD2,NA,TRBJ2-7
CASSYSGSGGEKLFF,TGTGCCAGCAGTTACAGCGGGTCAGGTGGTGAAAAACTGTTTTTT,TRBV6-5,NA,few,TRBJ1-4
CASSIGGTRGIQYF,TGTGCCAGTAGTATAGGAGGGACCCGGGGCATTCAGTACTTC,TRBV19,NA,many,TRBJ2-4
CASSLVGGVSTDTQYF,TGTGCCAGCAGCTTAGTAGGGGGGGTTTCCACAGATACGCAGTATTTT,TRBV7-8,NA,NA,TRBJ2-3
CASSVGSGANVLTF,TGTGCCAGCAGCGTGGGTTCTGGGGCCAACGTCCTGACTTTC,TRBV7-3,NA,NA,TRBJ2-6
CASSLAVSGKNIQYF,TGTGCCAGCAGCTTGGCGGTTAGCGGCAAAAACATTCAGTACTTC,TRBV4-2,NA,NA,TRBJ2-4
CASSYDRNTEAFF,TGTGCCAGCAGCTACGACAGGAACACTGAAGCTTTCTTT,TRBV7-2,NA,few,TRBJ1-1
CASLFAGRAHEQYF,TGTGCCAGTCTGTTTGCCGGGAGAGCCCACGAGCAGTACTTC,TRBV21-1,NA,few,TRBJ2-7
CASSRRASDPSYNEQFF,TGTGCCAGCAGCCGGAGGGCTAGCGACCCCTCCTACAATGAGCAGTTCTTC,TRBV7-8,NA,many,TRBJ2-1
CASSRWGNTGELFF,TGTGCCAGCAGCCGGTGGGGGAACACCGGGGAGCTGTTTTTT,TRBV6-6,NA,few,TRBJ2-2
CASSPSKGHDEKLFF,TGTGCCAGCAGCCCGAGTAAGGGACACGACGAAAAACTGTTTTTT,TRBV7-6,NA,NA,TRBJ1-4
CASSQGIAGRSTDTQYF,TGTGCCAGCAGCCAAGGTATAGCGGGCAGAAGCACAGATACGCAGTATTTT,TRBV14,TRBD2,NA,TRBJ2-3
CASSPRHGETQYF,TGTGCCAGCAGCCCGCGGCACGGAGAGACCCAGTACTTC,TRBV11-2,NA,many,TRBJ2-5
CASSSRGTDTQYF,TGTGCCAGCAGCTCCCGGGGCACAGATACGCAGTATTTT,TRBV7-3,NA,NA,TRBJ2-3
CASSRPQGAHNEQFF,TGTGCCAGCAGCCGCCCACAGGGGGCGCACAATGAGCAGTTCTTC,TRBV7-2,TRBD1,few,TRBJ2-1
CASSQGLAGEEQYF,TGCGCCAGCAGCCAAGGACTAGCGGGAGAAGAGCAGTACTTC,TRBV4-3,TRBD2,NA,TRBJ2-7
CASSSSGTRTFTDTQYF,TGTGCCAGCAGCTCCAGCGGGACCCGTACATTCACAGATACGCAGTATTTT,TRBV7-2,TRBD2,few,TRBJ2-3
CASSEIRTSGSNEQFF,TGTGCCAGCAGTGAGATAAGGACTAGCGGGAGTAATGAGCAGTTCTTC,TRBV6-1,TRBD2,NA,TRBJ2-1
CASSSKGRPYEQYF,TGTGCCAGCAGCTCGAAGGGCAGGCCCTACGAGCAGTACTTC,TRBV5-5,NA,few,TRBJ2-7
CASSLSRGAGAAEAFF,TGTGCCAGCAGTTTATCCCGGGGCGCGGGGGCGGCTGAAGCTTTCTTT,TRBV27,NA,few,TRBJ1-1
CASSPRSTSADTQYF,TGTGCCAGCTCACCACGATCCACTAGCGCAGATACGCAGTATTTT,TRBV18,TRBD2,NA,TRBJ2-3
CTSRSQGTGYNQPQHF,TGCACCAGCAGGAGCCAAGGGACAGGGTATAATCAGCCCCAGCATTTT,TRBV1,NA,few,TRBJ1-5
CASSHGFTDTQYF,TGTGCCAGCAGCCACGGTTTCACAGATACGCAGTATTTT,TRBV7-8,NA,few,TRBJ2-3
CASSPDPRTSATPWSDNEQFF,TGTGCCAGCAGTCCCGACCCCCGGACTAGCGCAACCCCGTGGTCGGACAATGAGCAGTTCTTC,TRBV27,TRBD2,NA,TRBJ2-1
CASSWPAKNIQYF,TGTGCCAGTAGTTGGCCAGCCAAAAACATTCAGTACTTC,TRBV19,NA,few,TRBJ2-4
CASSPYSTDTQYF,TGTGCCAGCAGCCCTTATTCCACAGATACGCAGTATTTT,TRBV14,NA,few,TRBJ2-3
CASSPTTSGSNLYNEQFF,TGCGCCAGCAGCCCTACGACTAGCGGGAGTAACCTCTACAATGAGCAGTTCTTC,TRBV5-1,TRBD2,few,TRBJ2-1
CASRTGSGGYEQYF,TGTGCCAGCAGGACAGGGTCGGGAGGCTACGAGCAGTACTTC,TRBV7-2,NA,NA,TRBJ2-7
CASSLATVNYNEQFF,TGTGCCAGCAGCTTAGCTACCGTCAACTACAATGAGCAGTTCTTC,TRBV11-2,NA,NA,TRBJ2-1
CATSARTGTSGANVLTF,TGTGCCACCAGCGCTCGGACAGGTACCTCTGGGGCCAACGTCCTGACTTTC,TRBV15,TRBD1,NA,TRBJ2-6
CASSFRGGSLLRSYEQYF,TGTGCCAGCAGCTTTAGGGGCGGGAGCCTCCTTAGGTCCTACGAGCAGTACTTC,TRBV5-4,TRBD2,few,TRBJ2-7
CASSRDRLAIQYF,TGTGCCAGTAGCCGGGACAGGCTGGCCATTCAGTACTTC,TRBV19,TRBD1,NA,TRBJ2-4
CASSPASGVLNEQFF,TGTGCCAGCAGTCCGGCTAGCGGAGTACTCAATGAGCAGTTCTTC,TRBV7-2,TRBD2,few,TRBJ2-1
CASADRYSNQPQHF,TGTGCCAGCGCGGACCGATATAGCAATCAGCCCCAGCATTTT,TRBV2,NA,many,TRBJ1-5
CASSVRGQTYNEQFF,TGTGCCAGCAGCGTAAGGGGACAGACCTACAATGAGCAGTTCTTC,TRBV9,TRBD1,many,TRBJ2-1
CASSLYNQPQHF,TGTGCCAGTAGTCTTTACAATCAGCCCCAGCATTTT,TRBV19,NA,many,TRBJ1-5
CASGLAGGTGELFF,TGTGCCAGCGGTCTAGCGGGAGGGACCGGGGAGCTGTTTTTT,TRBV11-1,TRBD2,few,TRBJ2-2